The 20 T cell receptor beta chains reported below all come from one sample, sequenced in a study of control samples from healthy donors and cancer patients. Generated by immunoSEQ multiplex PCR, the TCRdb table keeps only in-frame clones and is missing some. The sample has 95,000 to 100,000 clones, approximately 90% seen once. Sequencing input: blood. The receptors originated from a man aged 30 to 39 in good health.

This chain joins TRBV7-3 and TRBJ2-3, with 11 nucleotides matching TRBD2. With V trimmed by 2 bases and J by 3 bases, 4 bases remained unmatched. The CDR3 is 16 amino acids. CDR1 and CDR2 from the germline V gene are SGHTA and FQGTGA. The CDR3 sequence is CASSLGPSGGTDTQYF. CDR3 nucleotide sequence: TGTGCCAGCAGCTTAGGTCCTAGCGGGGGGACAGATACGCAGTATTTT. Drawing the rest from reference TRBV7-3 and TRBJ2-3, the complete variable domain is GAGVSQTPSNKVTEKGKYVELRCDPISGHTALYWYRQSLGQGPEFLIYFQGTGAADDSGLPNDRFFAVRPEGSVSTLKIQRTERGDSAVYLCASSLGPSGGTDTQYFGPGTRLTVL.

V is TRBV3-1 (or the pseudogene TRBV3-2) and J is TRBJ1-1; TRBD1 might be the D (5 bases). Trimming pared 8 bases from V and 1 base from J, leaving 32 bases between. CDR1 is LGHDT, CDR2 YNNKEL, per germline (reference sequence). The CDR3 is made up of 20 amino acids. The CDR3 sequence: CASVTLLSGRSVGKNTEAFF. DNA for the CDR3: TGTGCCAGCGTCACGTTACTCTCGGGACGGTCGGTAGGAAAGAACACTGAAGCTTTCTTT.

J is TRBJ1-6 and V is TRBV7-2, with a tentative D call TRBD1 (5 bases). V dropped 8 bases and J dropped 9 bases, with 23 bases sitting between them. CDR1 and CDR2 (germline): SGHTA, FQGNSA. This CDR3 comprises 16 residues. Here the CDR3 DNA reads TGTGCCAGCGCCCAGGGAGCCAGGGTCGGGGTTTCACCCCTCCACTTT. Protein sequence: CASAQGARVGVSPLHF.

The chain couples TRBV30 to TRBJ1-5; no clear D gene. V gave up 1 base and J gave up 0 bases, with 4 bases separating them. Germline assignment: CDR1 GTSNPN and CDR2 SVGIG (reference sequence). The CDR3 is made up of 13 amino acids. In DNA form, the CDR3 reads TGTGCCTGGAGTGGTAATAGCAATCAGCCCCAGCATTTT. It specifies CAWSGNSNQPQHF.

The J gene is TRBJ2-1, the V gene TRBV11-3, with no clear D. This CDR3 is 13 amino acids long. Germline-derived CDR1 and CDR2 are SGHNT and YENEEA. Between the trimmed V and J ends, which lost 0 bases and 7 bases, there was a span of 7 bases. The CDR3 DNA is TGTGCCAGCAGCTTAGATCTAGAAAATGAGCAGTTCTTC. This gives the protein CASSLDLENEQFF.

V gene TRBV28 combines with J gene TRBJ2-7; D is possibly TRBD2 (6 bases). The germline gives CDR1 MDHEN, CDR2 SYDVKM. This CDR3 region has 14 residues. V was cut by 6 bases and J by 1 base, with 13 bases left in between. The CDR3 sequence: CASRGTFASYEQYF. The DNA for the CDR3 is TGTGCCAGCAGGGGGACTTTCGCTTCCTACGAGCAGTACTTC.

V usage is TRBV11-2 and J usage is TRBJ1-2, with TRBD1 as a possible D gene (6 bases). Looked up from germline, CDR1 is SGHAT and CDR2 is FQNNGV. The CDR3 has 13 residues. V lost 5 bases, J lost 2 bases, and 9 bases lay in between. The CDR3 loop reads CASSTTGNYGYTF. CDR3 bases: TGTGCCAGCAGCACTACAGGGAACTATGGCTACACCTTC.

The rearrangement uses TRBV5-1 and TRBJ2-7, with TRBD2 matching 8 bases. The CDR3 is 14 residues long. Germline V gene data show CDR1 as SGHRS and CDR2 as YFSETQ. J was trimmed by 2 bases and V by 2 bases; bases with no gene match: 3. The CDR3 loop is CASSFERETYEQYF. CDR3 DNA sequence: TGCGCCAGCAGCTTCGAGCGGGAGACCTACGAGCAGTACTTC.

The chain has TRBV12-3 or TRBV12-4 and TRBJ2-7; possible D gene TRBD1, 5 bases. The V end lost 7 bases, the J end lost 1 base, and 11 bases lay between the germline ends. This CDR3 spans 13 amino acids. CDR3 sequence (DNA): TGTGCCAGCACAAAAGGGGCGTCCTACGAGCAGTACTTC. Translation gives CASTKGASYEQYF.

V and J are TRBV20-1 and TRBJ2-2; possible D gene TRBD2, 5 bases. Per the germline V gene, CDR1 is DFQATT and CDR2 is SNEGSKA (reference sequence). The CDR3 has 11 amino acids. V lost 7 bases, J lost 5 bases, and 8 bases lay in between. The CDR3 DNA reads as TGCAGTGTACCGGGGACCGGGGAGCTGTTTTTT. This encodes CSVPGTGELFF.

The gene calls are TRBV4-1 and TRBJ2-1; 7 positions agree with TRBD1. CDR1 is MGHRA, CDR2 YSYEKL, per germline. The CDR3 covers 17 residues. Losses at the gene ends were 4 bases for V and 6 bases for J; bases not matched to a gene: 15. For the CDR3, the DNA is TGCGCCAGCAGCCCTAACCCACCGGGACAGCTCCTCAATGAGCAGTTCTTC. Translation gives CASSPNPPGQLLNEQFF.

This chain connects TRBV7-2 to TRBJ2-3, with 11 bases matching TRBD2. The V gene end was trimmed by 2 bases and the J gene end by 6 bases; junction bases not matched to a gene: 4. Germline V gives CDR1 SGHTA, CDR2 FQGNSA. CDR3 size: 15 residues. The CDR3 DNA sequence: TGTGCCAGCAGCTTAACTAGCGGGAGTGGGGATACGCAGTATTTT. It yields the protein CASSLTSGSGDTQYF.

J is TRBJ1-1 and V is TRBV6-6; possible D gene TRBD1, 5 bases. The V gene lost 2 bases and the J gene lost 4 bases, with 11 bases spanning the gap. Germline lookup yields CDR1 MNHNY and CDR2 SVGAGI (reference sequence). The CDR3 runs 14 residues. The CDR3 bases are TGTGCCAGCAGTTACCCGGGACGGATCACTGAAGCTTTCTTT. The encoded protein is CASSYPGRITEAFF.

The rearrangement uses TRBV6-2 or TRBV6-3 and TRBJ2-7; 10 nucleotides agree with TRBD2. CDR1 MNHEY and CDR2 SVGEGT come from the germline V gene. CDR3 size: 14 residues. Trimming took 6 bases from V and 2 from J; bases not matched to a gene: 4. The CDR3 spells CASSRTSGPYEQYF. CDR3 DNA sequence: TGTGCCAGCAGCCGGACTAGCGGACCCTACGAGCAGTACTTC.

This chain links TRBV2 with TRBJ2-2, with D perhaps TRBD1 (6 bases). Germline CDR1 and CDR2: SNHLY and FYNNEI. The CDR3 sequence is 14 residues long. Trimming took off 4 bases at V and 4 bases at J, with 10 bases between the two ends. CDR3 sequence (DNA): TGTGCCAGCAGTGCAGGGGCCGGCACCGGGGAGCTGTTTTTT. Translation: CASSAGAGTGELFF.

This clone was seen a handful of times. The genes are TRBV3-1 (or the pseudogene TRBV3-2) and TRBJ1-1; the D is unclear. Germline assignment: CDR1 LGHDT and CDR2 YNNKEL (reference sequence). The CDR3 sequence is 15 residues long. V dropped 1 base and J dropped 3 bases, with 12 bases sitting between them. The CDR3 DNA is TGTGCCAGCAGCCAAGGCTCGGGGTTGGACACTGAAGCTTTCTTT. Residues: CASSQGSGLDTEAFF.

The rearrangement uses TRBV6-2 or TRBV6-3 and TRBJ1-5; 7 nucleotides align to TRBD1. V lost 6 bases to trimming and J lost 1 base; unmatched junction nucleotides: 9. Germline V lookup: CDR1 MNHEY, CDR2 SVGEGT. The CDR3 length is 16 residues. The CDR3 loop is CASSPNRGGSNQPQHF. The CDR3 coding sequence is TGTGCCAGCAGCCCGAACAGGGGAGGGAGCAATCAGCCCCAGCATTTT.

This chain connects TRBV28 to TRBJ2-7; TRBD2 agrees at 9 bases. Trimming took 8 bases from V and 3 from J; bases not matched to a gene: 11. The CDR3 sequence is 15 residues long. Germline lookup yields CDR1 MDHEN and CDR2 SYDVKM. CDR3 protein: CASGRRLAVYYEQYF. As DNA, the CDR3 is TGTGCCAGCGGGCGAAGACTAGCGGTCTACTACGAGCAGTACTTC.

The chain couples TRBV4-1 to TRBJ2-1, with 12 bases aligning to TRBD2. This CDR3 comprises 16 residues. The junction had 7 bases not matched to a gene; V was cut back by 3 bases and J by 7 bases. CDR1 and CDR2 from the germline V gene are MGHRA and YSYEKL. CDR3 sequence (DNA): TGCGCCAGCAGCCAGTTTCTAGCGGGAGGGTCTAATGAGCAGTTCTTC. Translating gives CASSQFLAGGSNEQFF.

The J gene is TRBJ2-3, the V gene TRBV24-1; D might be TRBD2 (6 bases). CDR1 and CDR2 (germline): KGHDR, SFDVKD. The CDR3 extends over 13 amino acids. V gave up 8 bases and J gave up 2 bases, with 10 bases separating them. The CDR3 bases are TGTGCCACCACTAGCGCTAACACAGATACGCAGTATTTT. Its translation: CATTSANTDTQYF.